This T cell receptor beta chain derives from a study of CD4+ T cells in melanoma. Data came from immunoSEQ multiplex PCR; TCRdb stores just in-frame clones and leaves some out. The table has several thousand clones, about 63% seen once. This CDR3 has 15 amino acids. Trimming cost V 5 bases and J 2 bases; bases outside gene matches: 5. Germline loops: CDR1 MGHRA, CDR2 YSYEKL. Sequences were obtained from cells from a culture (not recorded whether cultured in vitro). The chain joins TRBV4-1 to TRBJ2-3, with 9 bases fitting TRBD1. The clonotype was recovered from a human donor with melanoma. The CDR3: CASSDRQGVTDTQYF. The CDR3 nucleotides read TGCGCCAGCAGCGACCGACAGGGGGTCACAGATACGCAGTATTTT.